This T cell receptor (beta chain) emerged from a study of cytomegalovirus exposure and HLA in healthy donors (TCRdb year 2017). A note on the overall study: In an earlier analysis of approximately 500 of the donors, under 300 Gb of sequence data and 90 million to 120 million unique TCR beta sequences from 150 million to 200 million T cells were reported. All discovery cohort repertoires had been generated using a single sequencing platform. The number of typed donors differed by locus: roughly 620-640 for A, B, C, DRB1 and DQB1; some 500 for DQA1; approximately 610 for DPA1; and some 430 for DPB1. HLA typing included class I and class II loci at four-digit resolution. Among the roughly 410 genotyped donors, around 81% belonged to the genetic ancestry cluster associated with self-reported Caucasian donors. Four to six DR-DQ haplotypes were handled as single units for association and clustering because linkage in the cohort was strong. A later genetic analysis used genome-wide SNP genotypes for about 55% of the 666 donors, treating that subset as a discovery cohort. Donor age, sex, ethnicity and CMV serostatus were compiled alongside the repertoire data. In addition to the first cohort of 500 to 850 subjects, a separate validation cohort of approximately 130 different subjects was used. An early release covering 500 to 750 HLA-typed donors comprised approximately 290 gigabases of sequencing data and roughly 86 million unique TCR sequences. High-throughput TCR immunosequencing, statistical association of individual TCRs with disease status, and machine learning were combined to predict cytomegalovirus infection status. Rather than using new phenotypic data, the later analysis identified candidate immune exposures from TCR beta sequences and from how often those sequences occurred across donors. In a later analysis, previously published TCR beta repertoires from 500 to 750 donors were re-analyzed and high-resolution HLA genotyping was added so that TCR occurrence patterns could be studied. The study profiled the T cell repertoires of about 640 subjects by immunosequencing and related them to cytomegalovirus serostatus. The study aimed to test whether signatures of past pathogen exposure could be identified by cataloging public T cell receptors. In an earlier analysis of 500 to 650 of the donors, high-throughput TCR beta sequencing was used to judge whether each TCR beta V gene segment behaved as functional or pseudogenic. Among 300 to 500 genotyped donors of the cohort, an average of approximately 220,000 unique TCR beta nucleotide sequences was sequenced per donor, of which about 18% were non-productive.

Unmatched junction bases come to 8, with V trimmed by 8 bases and J by 1 base. Spanning cysteine to phenylalanine, the CDR3 consists of 15 amino acids. The kept DNA is CDR3 alone, 45 bases in frame from the first base. From the germline V gene, CDR1 is MNHNS and CDR2 is SASEGT. To prepare the library, the immunoSEQ multiplex PCR assay was applied. For the multiplex PCR, a mixture combining 60 forward primers for TCR Vbeta segments and 13 reverse primers for TCR Jbeta segments was used. Amplification of the CDR3 region of rearranged TCR beta genes was performed with a multiplex PCR assay on genomic DNA. The Illumina HiSeq System was used to sequence the amplified TCR beta libraries as 87-base-pair reads. The authors' pipeline ran thus. A later analysis counted about 76 million unique TCR beta chains across the roughly 700 repertoires, and roughly 9.9 million of these chains were shared by at least two donors. Raw reads were error-corrected and collapsed into unique sequences with a nearest-neighbor algorithm that merged closely related sequences to remove PCR and sequencing errors. V, D and J gene segments were assigned by aligning CDR3 sequences to IMGT reference sequences. For a sequence to be retained, a match of at least six nucleotides to both a V gene segment and a J gene segment was required. A rearrangement counted as productive if the CDR3 had no stop codons and remained in frame with V and J, and every other rearrangement counted as non-productive. Following IMGT convention, CDR3 was defined as the stretch from the second conserved V-encoded cysteine to the conserved J-encoded phenylalanine. The earlier analysis of a few hundred of the donors excluded any sequence lacking an unambiguous match to a single V gene segment. An earlier analysis of 587 of the donors classified V segments as functional when productive rearrangements were above 56.7% and as segregating when the standard deviation between donors was above 5%. A statistical classification framework was built for diagnosing cytomegalovirus status from the catalog of TCR beta chain sequences. In a later analysis, V and J genes were assigned by comparing TCR nucleotide sequences against IMGT/GENE-DB human TR gene sequences. A later analysis assigned CDR3 sequences and most-parsimonious VDJ recombination scenarios with the TCRdist pipeline. In a later analysis, every TCR beta chain was defined by the combination of its CDR3 amino acid sequence and its V-gene family, and reads without a unique V-gene family were dropped. As a way to deal with suspected cross-contamination and a sequencing artifact, a later analysis dropped hundreds of nucleotide sequences that were highly shared and had low generation probability. For each public chain, a later analysis derived a clonal expansion index from normalized ranks of inferred template counts within each repertoire. A later analysis computed generation probabilities with a VDJ recombination model fitted to out-of-frame rearrangements, and checked the results against IGoR. In a later analysis, TCR-TCR, TCR-HLA and TCR-CMV co-occurrence was scored with hypergeometric tests, and a repertoire-size bias correction was applied to TCR pairs. A later analysis estimated false discovery rates by permuting HLA or CMV assignments 20 times. In a later analysis, co-occurring TCRs were grouped using DBSCAN, and TCRdist sequence similarity was added for clustering within HLA-allele-positive subsets. Repertoires with fewer than 30,000 or more than 120,000 public chains, plus five repertoires with anomalous nucleotide sharing, were excluded from co-occurrence clustering. TCRdb holds this immuneACCESS table with in-frame rearrangements only. Some clones are missing; in checked studies, unresolved V genes explain under half, and the rest has no known cause. V and J calls and clone size are those listed in that table; D and trimming were worked out from the DNA. The table for this sample lists more than 150,000 clones; around 80% of them were counted only once. The ten largest clones add up to 1.4% of the sample.

The cohort comprised fewer than 700 healthy bone marrow donors. Cohort members were all nominally healthy when sampled, although unrecorded immune exposures were likely present. The donor was CMV seronegative and belonged to the group of 352 seronegative cohort members. Each donor provided a peripheral blood sample, and peripheral blood mononuclear cells were used for TCR beta sequencing. Genomic DNA extraction from the blood cell samples was performed with the Qiagen DNeasy Blood Extraction Kit. For this clone: Its antigen specificity is not known. No much larger clone exists at a distance of one base, and base qualities are not known.

Results and caveats for the whole study, not just this receptor: A few of the identified cytomegalovirus-associated TCR beta chains were confirmed in vitro to be specific for cytomegalovirus antigens. A total of 164 TCR beta chains were listed by the study as associated with cytomegalovirus. A later analysis found that TCR association rates varied across HLA loci, with DRB1 alleles showing the most associated TCRs and HLA-C alleles the fewest. Because counts were too low, seventeen rarely observed V segments, including chromosome 9 orphons, were left out of the earlier analysis of some 640 of the donors. The cohort was sequenced for TCR beta chains only, and without alpha or paired-chain data the features that could be detected were limited. The presence/absence analyses assumed that sequencing depth was roughly uniform across donors, and that assumption may not be true. Correlated functional status among segregating V segments might be attributable to linkage disequilibrium, but an unknown experimental factor could not be ruled out. According to the authors, the approach could potentially be generalized to other disease states and immunological phenotypes. Because some donors lacked HLA typing at each locus, the association tests relied only on the typed subset. A further reported finding was that TCR beta sequences accurately predicted the HLA-A and HLA-B alleles for most subjects in the first cohort. While some public TCRs were present in many individuals, most TCR sequences turned up only very rarely across donors. A later genetic analysis associated a missense DCLRE1C variant with V-gene and J-gene trimming of TCR beta chains, and an independent cohort replicated the association. Several of the top co-occurrence clusters appeared to be linked to parvovirus B19, influenza, CMV and Epstein-Barr virus, according to a later analysis. Broadly in line with IMGT annotations, most TCR beta V segments showed up in productive rearrangements about 90% or about 30% of the time in an earlier analysis of around 600 of the donors. Strong co-occurrence of HLA alleles, especially DR and DQ, made assigning TCR associations to individual alleles difficult. The classifier was reported to diagnose cytomegalovirus status with high specificity and sensitivity in both the original cohort and the validation cohort. A later analysis found that most CMV-associated TCR beta chains appeared HLA-restricted, with HLA associations seemingly driven largely by CMV exposure. In a later genetic analysis, fewer N-insertions in productive TCRs were reported among donors in an Asian-associated ancestry cluster than the approximately 670-donor mean. A group of highly shared sequence variants was considered likely to be a technical artifact of the sequencing pipeline. In a later analysis, HLA-associated TCR beta chains showed more clonal expansion and lower generation probabilities than non-associated chains that were equally common. Immune exposure information for the cohort was limited to CMV serostatus. Some IMGT-functional V segments, including TRBV6-2 and TRBV6-3, could not be distinguished by the 87-base-pair reads and were therefore excluded. A later analysis associated about 17,000 TCR beta sequences with specific HLA alleles at a false discovery rate of 0.05.

The sequence joins TRBV6-1 to TRBJ2-7; 10 bases in the middle match TRBD1. This sequence was found in a male donor in good health and CMV-seronegative. The sample taken for sequencing was PBMCs. The bases read TGTGCCAGCTTAGCAGGGACAGGGGCTTCCTACGAGCAGTACTTC. It translates to CASLAGTGASYEQYF.